This TCR beta chain was documented in a study of T cell responses to AZD1222 COVID-19 vaccine. Study observations and caveats: Spike regions recognized by vaccine-associated CD4 TCRs spanned the protein, led by 160-218 and 743-854. Baseline seropositives among AZD1222 recipients totaled only 5 to 7. Nearly half of unique spike-specific TCRs reportedly avoided B.1.351 and B.1.1.7 mutated regions.

The assay was immunoSEQ multiplex PCR, and TCRdb's table has in-frame clones only and misses some. Of around 120,000 clones listed, about 85% are singletons. To note about this clone: The target antigen is unknown.

The clonotype comes from an adult who received the AZD1222 COVID-19 vaccine. Specimen: peripheral blood, collected 28 days after the second AZD1222 dose.

The chain's CDR3 is CASSYGRGQGEKLFF. CDR3 in DNA: TGTGCCAGCAGTTACGGGCGGGGACAGGGAGAAAAACTGTTTTTT. This chain links TRBV6-5 with TRBJ1-4; 9 bases line up with TRBD1. In germline, CDR1 is MNHEY, CDR2 SVGAGI. Trimming at V came to 2 bases and at J to 8 bases, leaving 6 bases not matched to a gene. The CDR3 length is 15 residues.